The 26 T cell receptor beta chains below were found in one sample sequenced in a study of blood T cell repertoires in COVID-19. The data were produced by immunoSEQ multiplex PCR, yet TCRdb's version contains in-frame clones alone and is incomplete. The sample includes nearly 85,000 clones, approximately 82% of them seen just once. Input material: peripheral blood. The receptors were sampled from a woman between 55 and 75 years old with acute or convalescent COVID-19.

This chain joins TRBV25-1 and TRBJ2-3, with D unclear. Germline lookup yields CDR1 MGHDK and CDR2 SYGVNS. The CDR3 has 11 amino acids. Trimming left V 8 bases short and J 2 bases short, with 5 bases between. The CDR3 DNA is TGTGCCAGCTCTTTCACAGATACGCAGTATTTT. Translated, it gives CASSFTDTQYF.

This clone is a singleton in its sample. V and J are TRBV7-2 and TRBJ1-2, with 9 nucleotides matching TRBD1. With 5 bases clipped from V and 7 bases from J, the junction kept 5 bases outside the gene matches. In germline, CDR1 is SGHTA, CDR2 FQGNSA. The CDR3 runs 13 residues. CDR3: CASSPDRGSGYTF. The DNA of the CDR3 is TGTGCCAGCAGCCCGGACAGGGGCAGTGGCTACACCTTC.

This chain connects TRBV5-1 to TRBJ2-1; no reliable D call. V was trimmed by 1 base and J by 6 bases, leaving 14 bases between them. The CDR3 has 15 residues. Germline-derived CDR1 and CDR2 are SGHRS and YFSETQ. The CDR3 is CASSLPGAPVNEQFF. The CDR3 bases are TGCGCCAGCAGCTTGCCAGGCGCCCCGGTCAATGAGCAGTTCTTC.

The genes are TRBV6-1 and TRBJ2-1; 8 bases agree with TRBD2. Germline assignment: CDR1 MNHNS and CDR2 SASEGT. V dropped 4 bases and J dropped 2; count of bases not matched to a gene: 7. The CDR3 has 16 amino acids. The DNA for the CDR3 is TGTGCCAGCAGTGCACCCGGGACTAGAGCCTACAATGAGCAGTTCTTC. This translates into CASSAPGTRAYNEQFF.

In regard to this clone: An end of the junction does not agree with germline; a read error may underlie this. The CDR3 DNA sequence: TGTGCCAGCGGTGATAGCGGGGCCACAGATACGCAGTATTTT. As protein: CASGDSGATDTQYF. V usage is TRBV6-1 and J usage is TRBJ2-3; TRBD2 agrees at 8 bases. The CDR3 loop spans 14 amino acids. The germline gives CDR1 MNHNS, CDR2 SASEGT.

The J gene is TRBJ2-7, the V gene TRBV5-1, with D possibly being TRBD1 (5 bases). This CDR3 region has 15 residues. Germline V CDR1 and CDR2: SGHRS, YFSETQ. The ends were cut back, 1 base at V and 2 bases at J, with 13 bases in the middle. In DNA, the CDR3 is TGCGCCAGCAGCTTGTTTCCAGGGCGTACCTACGAGCAGTACTTC. Its translation: CASSLFPGRTYEQYF.

The V call is TRBV18, the J call TRBJ1-2; 7 bases agree with TRBD1. This CDR3 has 17 amino acids. V shed 2 bases and J 0 bases; nucleotides not matched to a gene: 9. CDR1 KGHSH and CDR2 LQKENI come from the germline V gene. The CDR3 region is CASSPGDSTLSNYGYTF. In DNA form, the CDR3 reads TGTGCCAGCTCACCAGGGGACAGTACGCTTTCTAACTATGGCTACACCTTC.

The rearrangement uses TRBV27 and TRBJ1-3; D remains unclear. The V end lost 9 bases, the J end lost 2 bases, and 14 bases lay between the germline ends. The CDR3 runs 14 residues. Germline CDR1 reads MNHEY; CDR2 reads SMNVEV (reference sequence). The CDR3 sequence is CASSGGFAGNTIYF. CDR3 nucleotide sequence: TGTGCCAGTAGTGGAGGGTTTGCTGGAAACACCATATATTTT.

This chain uses TRBV28 with TRBJ1-1, with a tentative D call TRBD1 (6 bases). The CDR3 spans 14 residues. Germline V gene lookup returns CDR1 MDHEN and CDR2 SYDVKM. V shed 2 bases and J shed 4 bases, with 11 bases lying between them. The CDR3 coding sequence is TGTGCCAGCAGTTTACAGGGGCCGGGCACTGAAGCTTTCTTT. Its protein is CASSLQGPGTEAFF.

DNA for the CDR3: TGTGCCAGCATCCAATCGGTCTCAGGGCAAGGCTACACCTTC. Amino acid sequence: CASIQSVSGQGYTF. The rearrangement joins TRBV7-2 to TRBJ1-2; tentative D call: TRBD1 (5 bases). The V gene's germline CDR1 is SGHTA and CDR2 FQGNSA. There are 14 residues in the CDR3. Between the trimmed V and J ends, which lost 7 bases and 8 bases, there was a span of 20 bases.

The CDR3 coding sequence is TGTGCCAGCAGCCCACAGGGGGTCGGTAATTCACCCCTCCACTTT. Translation gives CASSPQGVGNSPLHF. The chain combines TRBV3-1 (or the pseudogene TRBV3-2) with TRBJ1-6, with 8 bases aligning to TRBD1. The CDR3 covers 15 residues. Per the germline V gene, CDR1 is LGHDT and CDR2 is YNNKEL (reference sequence). Losses at the gene ends were 4 bases for V and 6 bases for J; bases not matched to a gene: 5.

This clone was seen a single time. V is TRBV11-2 and J is TRBJ1-1; possible D gene TRBD1, 6 bases. V lost 1 base, J lost 11 bases, and 14 bases lay in between. The CDR3 extends over 13 amino acids. Germline values: CDR1 SGHAT, CDR2 FQNNGV. In DNA form, the CDR3 reads TGTGCCAGCAGCTTAGGCTACAGGGAAGGGGCTTTCTTT. Protein: CASSLGYREGAFF.

The rearrangement joins TRBV10-3 to TRBJ2-7, with 10 bases aligning to TRBD1. From germline, CDR1 is ENHRY and CDR2 SYGVKD. This CDR3 has 14 amino acids. Trimming at V came to 2 bases and at J to 3 bases, leaving 1 base not matched to a gene. CDR3 residues: CAISEGTGVYEQYF. The DNA for the CDR3 is TGTGCCATCAGTGAGGGGACAGGGGTCTACGAGCAGTACTTC.

J is TRBJ2-7 and V is TRBV25-1; D uncertain. CDR3 length: 11 amino acids. Per germline, CDR1 MGHDK and CDR2 SYGVNS. The germline V and J ends were trimmed by 4 bases and 3 bases, with 4 bases remaining between them. CDR3 bases: TGTGCCAGCAGTGCCCTCTACGAGCAGTACTTC. It encodes CASSALYEQYF.

The chain links TRBV4-2 to TRBJ1-1; no reliable D call. This CDR3 is built from 13 residues. Between the trimmed V and J ends, which lost 5 bases and 1 base, there was a span of 8 bases. The germline V gene encodes CDR1 LGHNA and CDR2 YNFKEQ. The CDR3 protein is CASSLEENTEAFF. CDR3 in DNA: TGTGCCAGCAGCTTGGAGGAGAACACTGAAGCTTTCTTT.

V gene TRBV6-2 or TRBV6-3 combines with J gene TRBJ1-2; no reliable D call. Trimming removed 5 bases at V and 1 base at J, with 11 bases between. Germline V CDR1 and CDR2: MNHEY, SVGEGT. The CDR3 length is 14 residues. The CDR3 loop is CASSATVNNYGYTF. Written as DNA, the CDR3 is TGTGCCAGCAGTGCCACGGTTAATAACTATGGCTACACCTTC.

This clone was counted a few times. The chain carries TRBV9 and TRBJ1-2; 8 nucleotides agree with TRBD1. Trimming at V came to 4 bases and at J to 4 bases, leaving 9 bases not matched to a gene. The CDR3 consists of 15 residues. The germline V gene encodes CDR1 SGDLS and CDR2 YYNGEE. CDR3 DNA: TGTGCCAGCAGCCGCCACCAGGGGGCGATCTATGGCTACACCTTC. As protein: CASSRHQGAIYGYTF.

This chain joins TRBV3-1 (or the pseudogene TRBV3-2) and TRBJ1-2; D is perhaps TRBD1 (5 bases). V was shortened by 2 bases and J by 5 bases, with 18 bases between the two germline ends. The V gene's germline CDR1 is LGHDT and CDR2 YNNKEL (reference sequence). This CDR3 has 16 amino acids. This chain's CDR3 is CASSQTVAGRKYGYTF. CDR3 nucleotides: TGTGCCAGCAGCCAAACAGTAGCGGGACGCAAGTATGGCTACACCTTC.

This clone was detected a few times. This chain links TRBV4-3 with TRBJ2-7, with 7 bases fitting TRBD1. The germline gives CDR1 LGHNA, CDR2 YSLEER. J gave up 0 bases and V 3 bases, and 2 bases lay outside the gene matches. The CDR3 runs to 14 residues. CDR3 bases: TGCGCCAGCAGCCAGCGACAGGGCTCCTACGAGCAGTACTTC. Amino acid sequence: CASSQRQGSYEQYF.

The V and J genes are TRBV5-1 and TRBJ2-5; D ambiguous. The CDR3 totals 13 residues. The germline V gene has CDR1 SGHRS and CDR2 YFSETQ. V was shortened by 3 bases and J by 3 bases, with 9 bases between the two germline ends. This CDR3 reads CASSSGWEETQYF. CDR3 nucleotides: TGCGCCAGCAGCTCCGGGTGGGAAGAGACCCAGTACTTC. The full variable domain, completed using reference TRBV5-1 and TRBJ2-5, is KAGVTQTPRYLIKTRGQQVTLSCSPISGHRSVSWYQQTPGQGLQFLFEYFSETQRNKGNFPGRFSGRQFSNSRSEMNVSTLELGDSALYLCASSSGWEETQYFGPGTRLLVL.

This chain links TRBV28 with TRBJ1-6, with no clear D. The germline gives CDR1 MDHEN, CDR2 SYDVKM. V was pared by 7 bases and J by 7 bases, with 17 bases between. CDR3 length: 15 amino acids. Here the CDR3 DNA reads TGTGCCAGCACCCAAACGGGAGGTTGGAATTCACCCCTCCACTTT. Amino acid sequence: CASTQTGGWNSPLHF.

This chain connects TRBV5-1 to TRBJ1-4; 8 bases match TRBD1. This CDR3 has 14 amino acids. Germline CDR1 reads SGHRS; CDR2 reads YFSETQ. The ends lost 4 bases at V and 5 bases at J; junction bases unmatched: 4. This CDR3 reads CASSGSGGNEKLFF. The CDR3 DNA follows: TGCGCCAGCAGCGGGTCAGGGGGCAATGAAAAACTGTTTTTT.

The genes are TRBV11-3 and TRBJ1-1; no clear D. The CDR3 totals 14 residues. V was trimmed by 10 bases and J by 0 bases, leaving 15 bases between them. CDR1 and CDR2 from the germline V gene are SGHNT and YENEEA. This chain's CDR3 is CATQANLMNTEAFF. CDR3 nucleotides: TGTGCCACCCAGGCCAACCTCATGAACACTGAAGCTTTCTTT.

V usage is TRBV3-1 (or the pseudogene TRBV3-2) and J usage is TRBJ1-2; D unclear. CDR1 is LGHDT, CDR2 YNNKEL, per germline (reference sequence). V lost 3 bases and J 1 base, leaving 9 bases between the germline ends. CDR3 size: 14 residues. CDR3 sequence (DNA): TGTGCCAGCAGCCAGGGCAGCCATAACTATGGCTACACCTTC. Protein sequence: CASSQGSHNYGYTF.

This chain links TRBV6-2 or TRBV6-3 with TRBJ2-5, with D possibly matching TRBD2 (5 bases). The CDR3 loop spans 13 amino acids. CDR1 is MNHEY and CDR2 is SVGEGT in the germline V gene. The ends were cut back, 5 bases at V and 1 base at J, with 8 bases in the middle. CDR3 in amino acids: CASSRSVQETQYF. The CDR3 bases are TGTGCCAGCAGTCGTAGCGTCCAAGAGACCCAGTACTTC.

This clone was detected only once. The chain has TRBV6-5 and TRBJ2-1; TRBD2 might be the D (6 bases). The length of the CDR3 is 13 residues. The V gene's germline CDR1 is MNHEY and CDR2 SVGAGI. The V end was cut by 0 bases, the J end by 9 bases, with 9 bases between. CDR3 region: CASSYSLASEQFF. For the CDR3, the DNA is TGTGCCAGCAGTTACTCGCTAGCGAGTGAGCAGTTCTTC.